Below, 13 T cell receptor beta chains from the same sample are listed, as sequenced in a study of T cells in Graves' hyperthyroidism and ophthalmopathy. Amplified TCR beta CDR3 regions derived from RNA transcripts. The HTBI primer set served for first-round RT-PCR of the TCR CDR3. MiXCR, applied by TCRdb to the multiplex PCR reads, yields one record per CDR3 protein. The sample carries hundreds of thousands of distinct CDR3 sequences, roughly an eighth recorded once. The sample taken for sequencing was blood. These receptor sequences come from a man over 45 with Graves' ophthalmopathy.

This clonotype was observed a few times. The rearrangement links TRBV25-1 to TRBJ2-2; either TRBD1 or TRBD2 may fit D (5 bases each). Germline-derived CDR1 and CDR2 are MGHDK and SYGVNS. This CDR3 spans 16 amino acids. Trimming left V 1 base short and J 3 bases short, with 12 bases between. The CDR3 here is CASSEFGQGDTGELFF. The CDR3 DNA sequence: TGTGCCAGCAGTGAATTCGGGCAGGGAGACACCGGGGAGCTGTTTTTT.

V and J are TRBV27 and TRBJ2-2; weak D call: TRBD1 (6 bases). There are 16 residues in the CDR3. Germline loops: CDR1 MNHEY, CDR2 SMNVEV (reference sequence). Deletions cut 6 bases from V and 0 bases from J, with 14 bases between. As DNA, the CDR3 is TGTGCCAGCAGAGCGATTACAGGGTCGAACACCGGGGAGCTGTTTTTT. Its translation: CASRAITGSNTGELFF.

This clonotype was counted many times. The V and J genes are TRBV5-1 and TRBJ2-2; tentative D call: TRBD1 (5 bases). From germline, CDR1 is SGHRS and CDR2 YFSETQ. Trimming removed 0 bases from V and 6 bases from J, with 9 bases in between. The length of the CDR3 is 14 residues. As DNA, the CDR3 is TGCGCCAGCAGCTTGGGGACATCGGCCGGGGAGCTGTTTTTT. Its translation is CASSLGTSAGELFF. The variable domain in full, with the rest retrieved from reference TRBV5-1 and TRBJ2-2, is KAGVTQTPRYLIKTRGQQVTLSCSPISGHRSVSWYQQTPGQGLQFLFEYFSETQRNKGNFPGRFSGRQFSNSRSEMNVSTLELGDSALYLCASSLGTSAGELFFGEGSRLTVL.

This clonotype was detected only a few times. Here the CDR3 DNA reads TGTGCCACCAGTGCTATCAACAGAGGGGTGAGAACCGGGGAGCTGTTTTTT. Translation: CATSAINRGVRTGELFF. This chain joins TRBV24-1 and TRBJ2-2; D could derive from TRBD1 or TRBD2 (5 bases each). Trimming left V 5 bases short and J 5 bases short, with 20 bases between. The CDR3 length is 17 residues. CDR1 and CDR2 (germline): KGHDR, SFDVKD.

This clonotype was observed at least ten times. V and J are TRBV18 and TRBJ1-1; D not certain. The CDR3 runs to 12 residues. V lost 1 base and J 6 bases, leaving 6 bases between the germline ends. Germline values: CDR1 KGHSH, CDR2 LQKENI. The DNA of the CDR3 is TGTGCCAGCTCACCACGATCGCCTGAAGCTTTCTTT. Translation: CASSPRSPEAFF. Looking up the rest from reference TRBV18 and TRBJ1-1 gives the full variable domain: NAGVMQNPRHLVRRRGQEARLRCSPMKGHSHVYWYRQLPEEGLKFMVYLQKENIIDESGMPKERFSAEFPKEGPSILRIQQVVRGDSAAYFCASSPRSPEAFFGQGTRLTVV.

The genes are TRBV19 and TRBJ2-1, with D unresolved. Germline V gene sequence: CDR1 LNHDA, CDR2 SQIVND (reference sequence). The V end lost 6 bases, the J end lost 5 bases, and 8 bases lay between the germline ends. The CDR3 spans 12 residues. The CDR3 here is CASRHYNNEQFF. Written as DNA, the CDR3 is TGTGCCAGTAGGCATTATAACAATGAGCAGTTCTTC. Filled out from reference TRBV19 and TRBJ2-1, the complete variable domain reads DGGITQSPKYLFRKEGQNVTLSCEQNLNHDAMYWYRQDPGQGLRLIYYSQIVNDFQKGDIAEGYSVSREKKESFPLTVTSAQKNPTAFYLCASRHYNNEQFFGPGTRLTVL.

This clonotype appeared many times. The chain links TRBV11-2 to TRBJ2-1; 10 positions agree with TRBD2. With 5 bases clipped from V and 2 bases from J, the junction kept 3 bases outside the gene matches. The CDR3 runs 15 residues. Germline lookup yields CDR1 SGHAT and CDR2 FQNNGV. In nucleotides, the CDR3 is TGTGCCAGCAGCGGGGGACTAGCGACCTACAATGAGCAGTTCTTC. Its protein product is CASSGGLATYNEQFF.

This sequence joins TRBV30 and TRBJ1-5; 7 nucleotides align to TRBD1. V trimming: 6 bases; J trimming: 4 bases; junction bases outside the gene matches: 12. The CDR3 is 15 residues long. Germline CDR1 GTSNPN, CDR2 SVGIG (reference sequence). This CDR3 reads CACQSTGRGNQPQHF. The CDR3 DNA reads TGTGCCTGCCAATCGACAGGGAGAGGGAATCAGCCCCAGCATTTT.

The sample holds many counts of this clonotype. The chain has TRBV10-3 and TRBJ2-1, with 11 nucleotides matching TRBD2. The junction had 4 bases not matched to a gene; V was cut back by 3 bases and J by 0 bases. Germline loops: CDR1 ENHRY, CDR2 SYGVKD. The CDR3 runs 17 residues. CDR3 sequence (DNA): TGTGCCATCAGTGACCCTGGGACTAGCGGCTCCTACAATGAGCAGTTCTTC. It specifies CAISDPGTSGSYNEQFF.

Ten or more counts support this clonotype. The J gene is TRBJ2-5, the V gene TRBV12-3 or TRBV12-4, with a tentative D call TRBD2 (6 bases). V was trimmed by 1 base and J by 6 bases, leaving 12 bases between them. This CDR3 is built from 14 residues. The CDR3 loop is CASSLVRELKTQYF. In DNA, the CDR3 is TGTGCCAGCAGTTTAGTCCGGGAGTTGAAGACCCAGTACTTC.

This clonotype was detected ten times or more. CDR3 nucleotides: TGTGCCAGCAGCTTTGGGGGGATCAGGGGGCGCTCTGAAAAACTGTTTTTT. This codes for CASSFGGIRGRSEKLFF. The rearrangement links TRBV7-2 to TRBJ1-4, with 8 bases fitting TRBD1. V lost 3 bases to trimming and J lost 7 bases; unmatched junction nucleotides: 13. Germline V CDR1 and CDR2: SGHTA, FQGNSA. The CDR3 totals 17 residues.

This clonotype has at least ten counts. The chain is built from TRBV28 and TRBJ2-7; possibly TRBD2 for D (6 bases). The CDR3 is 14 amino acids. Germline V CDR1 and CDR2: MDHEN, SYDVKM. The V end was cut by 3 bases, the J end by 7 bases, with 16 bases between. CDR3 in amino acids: CASSLGGTRREQYF. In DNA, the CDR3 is TGTGCCAGCAGTTTGGGCGGGACCCGTAGGGAGCAGTACTTC.

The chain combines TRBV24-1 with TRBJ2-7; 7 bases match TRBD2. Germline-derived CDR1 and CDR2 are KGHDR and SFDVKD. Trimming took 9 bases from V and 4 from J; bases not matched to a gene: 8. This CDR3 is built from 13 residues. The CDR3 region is CATHRDYLYEQYF. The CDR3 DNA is TGTGCCACCCACCGGGACTACCTTTACGAGCAGTACTTC.